This record covers a single TCR beta chain. This specimen comes from a study of molecular identifiers for immune sequencing clone quantification. Across the whole study: Replicate experiments took RNA from roughly 20,000 or 100,000 naive CD8 cells, divided it five ways and sequenced four.

The CDR3 spans 16 residues. V lost 7 bases and J lost 6, with 21 bases in between. TCRdb independently ran MiXCR on the PCR reads; one entry per CDR3 protein. The sample yields some 40,000 distinct CDR3 sequences, roughly 18% seen once. The sequencing sample was made of naive CD8+ T cells from blood, with Jurkat cell RNA spiked in. Subset: FACS-sorted CD8+CD4-CCR7+CD45RA+ naive T cells. V is TRBV12-3 or TRBV12-4 and J is TRBJ2-2, with D perhaps TRBD1 (6 bases). This clonotype originated in a human donor in good health. Some libraries in this study had Jurkat cell RNA spiked in. The DNA for the CDR3 is TGTGCCAGCACCCTCGAGGGGGTTACCAAACCCGGGGAGCTGTTTTTT. As protein: CASTLEGVTKPGELFF.